This TCR beta chain was retrieved from a study of OX40 agonist ivuxolimab in advanced cancers. Background for the entire study: The costimulatory receptor OX40 (CD134) was targeted by ivuxolimab, a fully human IgG2 agonistic monoclonal antibody. Intravenous ivuxolimab was administered to patients every 2 weeks at six dose levels: 0.01, 0.1, 0.3, 1.5, 3 and 10 mg/kg. Of the 50 to 55 patients in dose escalation, about 20 had hepatocellular carcinoma, roughly 15 had melanoma, 9 had renal cell carcinoma and 9 had head and neck cancer. In the dose-escalation cohort, roughly 82% of patients were male, and the mean age was around 60 years with a range of roughly 20 to 79. Patients were allowed to have had prior anti-PD-1, anti-PD-L1 or anti-CTLA-4 therapy, and roughly 40% of the dose-escalation patients had been treated with checkpoint inhibitors. Partial responses occurred in three dose-escalation patients: two with cutaneous melanoma and one with hepatocellular carcinoma. The point of sequencing TCRbeta in the periphery was to test whether ivuxolimab changed TCR sequence diversity and drove clonal T-cell expansion. The paper covers the monotherapy dose-escalation part of the phase I ivuxolimab trial, which included N of about 50 patients.

To sequence the TCRbeta CDR3 region, genomic DNA was isolated from the sorted cells. The immunoSEQ Assay was used for sequencing of TCRbeta CDR3 regions. TCRdb took this table from immuneACCESS and kept in-frame rearrangements with V and J called. Such tables lack part of the clones; where checked against another copy, unresolved V genes explain under half of the gap, and the rest is unexplained. Recorded for this sample are 67,000 or so clones; about 85% of them occurred a single time. The biggest ten clones account for 1.1% of the sample. Patients with a history of autoimmune disease or receiving systemic immunosuppression were excluded from the trial. In every dose cohort, peripheral blood was drawn for TCR sequencing at baseline, cycle 4 day 1, and cycle 7 day 1. Samples were obtained from an open-label, multicenter, first-in-human phase I dose-escalation trial of ivuxolimab. Adults with locally advanced or metastatic head and neck squamous cell, hepatocellular, melanoma or renal cell carcinoma were enrolled in the trial. Before TCR sequencing, CD4+ and CD8+ T cells were separately sorted from peripheral blood.

CDR1 and CDR2, per the germline V gene, are SGHTA and FQGNSA. V is pared back by 4 bases and J by 1 base, with 11 bases lying between the germline termini. The CDR3 has 14 amino acids, counting the end cysteine and phenylalanine. Only the CDR3 portion is preserved as DNA: 42 bases, with reading frame beginning at the first base. In the case of this clone: No cognate antigen has been identified for it. No per-base quality is available; no much larger clone lies one base away.

Overall results and qualifications from the work: The antigen specificity of the peripheral T cells that underwent clonal expansion was not determined. Low levels of normalized T-cell clonal expansion were also shown by some nonresponding patients. After ivuxolimab, expanded clones were on average more numerous among CD8+ T cells than among CD4+ T cells. At doses of 0.1 to 3.0 mg/kg, clonal expansion of both CD4+ and CD8+ T cells in blood was seen between baseline and week 6. In the 0.1-3.0 mg/kg groups, partial responders were among the patients with the lowest normalized peripheral clonal expansion, particularly in CD8+ T cells.

The sequence is built from TRBV7-2 and TRBJ2-7; TRBD1 is a weak D gene call, 6 bases matching. The material sequenced was CD4+ or CD8+ T cells sorted from blood, taken in a trial of the OX40 agonist ivuxolimab. This receptor was obtained from an adult with an advanced solid tumor such as melanoma, head and neck, liver or kidney cancer. The CDR3 sequence is CASSSRQESYEQYF. The DNA reads as follows: TGTGCCAGCAGCTCAAGACAGGAGTCCTACGAGCAGTACTTC.